This T cell receptor beta chain is from a study of memory CD4+ T cells and cytomegalovirus serostatus. Sequenced by immunoSEQ multiplex PCR; TCRdb stores in-frame clones only, minus some. The sample has under 35,000 clones, approximately 72% seen once. The sort gate was single viable CD3+CD4+CD8-CD45RO+ cells for memory CD4+ T cells. Deletions cut 5 bases from V and 2 bases from J, with 6 bases between. The CDR3 is 12 amino acids. CDR1 MNHNS and CDR2 SASEGT come from the germline V gene. The specimen was memory CD4+ T cells from blood. The chain links TRBV6-1 to TRBJ1-1; D is undetermined. This TCR was recovered from an adult in good health and CMV-seronegative. Some clones in this sample may be carry-over from other donors' samples. CDR3 protein: CASSSDNTEAFF. CDR3 nucleotide sequence: TGTGCCAGCAGTTCAGATAACACTGAAGCTTTCTTT.